The entry below gives a single T cell receptor (beta chain) sequence along with its context. Its specificity is not known. The germline CDR1 and CDR2 sequences are SGHDN and FVKESK. The trim removed 3 bases at V and 1 base at J, leaving 8 bases unmatched. The CDR3 sequence is 16 residues long. The protocol was immunoSEQ multiplex PCR, while the TCRdb copy is restricted to in-frame clones and leaves out a portion. The sample yields around 19,000 clones, about nine tenths seen once. These data are taken from a study of PD-1 blockade in classical Hodgkin lymphoma. Study-wide results and limits: Compared with baseline, CD4+ but not CD8+ TCR diversity had risen significantly by C4D1. Although disease activity or prior therapy may be involved, causes of the repertoire differences remain undefined. Partial responders and progressors had significantly lower baseline TCR diversity.

All trial patients relapsed after autologous stem cell transplantation. The input for sequencing was peripheral blood mononuclear cells (PBMCs), taken before the second cycle of nivolumab. V gene TRBV14 combines with J gene TRBJ1-1; the match to TRBD1 covers 7 bases. This clonotype was obtained from a human donor with classical Hodgkin lymphoma. The CDR3 coding sequence is TGTGCCAGCAGCCAGGCTAGACAGGGTCCGAACACTGAAGCTTTCTTT. Translated: CASSQARQGPNTEAFF.